A selection of T cell receptor beta chains follows, all from one sample in a study of neurological immune-mediated disorders. Via MiXCR, TCRdb re-called the 5' RACE reads, giving one row per CDR3 protein. The sample has approximately 19,000 distinct CDR3 sequences, approximately 15% seen once; the top ten hold approximately 15%. Sequenced sample: PBMCs. The receptors derive from a female donor with HTLV-1-associated myelopathy (HAM/TSP). Both conserved end residues are part of each CDR3. D genes are given only for firm matches. Expanded clones get a size class; other rows say once, few or many, or leave the size out.

size: few; J: TRBJ2-7; D: NA; V: TRBV6-5; DNA: TGTGCCAGCAGTTACTCGAAAGGCTACGAGCAGTACTTC; CDR3: CASSYSKGYEQYF
size: many; J: TRBJ2-7; D: TRBD2; V: TRBV20-1; DNA: TGCAGTGCCCCCCGGACTAGCGGTCGCCTGGCCGAGCAGTACTTC; CDR3: CSAPRTSGRLAEQYF
size: many; J: TRBJ2-7; D: NA; V: TRBV7-9; DNA: TGTGCCAGCAGCTTTGCTAGCGCCTACGAGCAGTACTTC; CDR3: CASSFASAYEQYF
size: medium-sized; J: TRBJ2-7; D: NA; V: TRBV20-1; DNA: TGCAGTGCTAGGATAGTAACCTCCTACGAGCAGTACTTC; CDR3: CSARIVTSYEQYF
size: many; J: TRBJ1-4; D: TRBD1; V: TRBV5-6; DNA: TGTGCCAGCAGCACCACACAGGGGGCGCGTGAAAAACTGTTTTTT; CDR3: CASSTTQGAREKLFF
size: NA; J: TRBJ1-2; D: TRBD1; V: TRBV14; DNA: TGTGCCAGCAGCCCATTGGGACAGGGCTATGGCTACACCTTC; CDR3: CASSPLGQGYGYTF
size: many; J: TRBJ2-1; D: NA; V: TRBV20-1; DNA: TGCAGTGCTAGAGATGCGTCTCTAGCGAGGAACAATGAGCAGTTCTTC; CDR3: CSARDASLARNNEQFF
size: medium-sized; J: TRBJ1-4; D: TRBD1; V: TRBV20-1; DNA: TGCAGTGCAAGGGACAGTTGGAATGAAAAACTGTTTTTT; CDR3: CSARDSWNEKLFF
size: NA; J: TRBJ2-1; D: TRBD1; V: TRBV5-1; DNA: TGCGCCAGCAGTTCGCAGGACAGGGCCAATGAGCAGTTCTTC; CDR3: CASSSQDRANEQFF
size: many; J: TRBJ1-1; D: NA; V: TRBV5-1; DNA: TGCGCCAGCAGAACATCGAACACTGAAGCTTTCTTT; CDR3: CASRTSNTEAFF
size: many; J: TRBJ2-3; D: TRBD2; V: TRBV24-1; DNA: TGTGCCACCAGTGATCTTGGTGGCCTAGCGGGAGGCGGAGATACGCAGTATTTT; CDR3: CATSDLGGLAGGGDTQYF
size: many; J: TRBJ2-1; D: NA; V: TRBV11-3; DNA: TGTGCCAGCAGCATCAAGGGTTCGGGGCAGTTCTTC; CDR3: CASSIKGSGQFF
size: NA; J: TRBJ2-7; D: TRBD2; V: TRBV4-2; DNA: TGTGCCAGCAGCCAAACCGGACTAGCGGCTTCCTACGAGCAGTACTTC; CDR3: CASSQTGLAASYEQYF
size: NA; J: TRBJ2-3; D: NA; V: TRBV5-1; DNA: TGCGCCAGCAGCTTGGAGCCCGGGGCATTAGCAACAGATACGCAGTATTTT; CDR3: CASSLEPGALATDTQYF
size: many; J: TRBJ2-5; D: NA; V: TRBV5-1; DNA: TGCGCCAGTTCGGTCGGCCAAGAGACCCAGTACTTC; CDR3: CASSVGQETQYF
size: many; J: TRBJ2-1; D: TRBD2; V: TRBV20-1; DNA: TGCAGTGCTGATAGGACTAGCGGGAGGAATGAGCAGTTCTTC; CDR3: CSADRTSGRNEQFF
size: many; J: TRBJ2-5; D: NA; V: TRBV12-3/TRBV12-4; DNA: TGTGCCAGCAGTTTAAAGGACAGAGACCTCCAAGAGACCCAGTACTTC; CDR3: CASSLKDRDLQETQYF
size: many; J: TRBJ2-5; D: TRBD2; V: TRBV5-6; DNA: TGTGCCAGCAGCTTCGCCGGGACTAGCGGGGGGGCCTATATGATCGAGACCCAGTACTTC; CDR3: CASSFAGTSGGAYMIETQYF
size: many; J: TRBJ2-6; D: NA; V: TRBV19; DNA: TGTGCCAGTAATGGCGGAAGCTCTGGGGCCAACGTCCTGACTTTC; CDR3: CASNGGSSGANVLTF
size: many; J: TRBJ2-1; D: TRBD1; V: TRBV5-6; DNA: TGTGCCAGCAGCTTGGGCCAGGGGGTGTACAATGAGCAGTTCTTC; CDR3: CASSLGQGVYNEQFF
size: NA; J: TRBJ2-3; D: TRBD1; V: TRBV12-3/TRBV12-4; DNA: TGTGCCAGCAGAGAGACAGGGTATAGCACAGATACGCAGTATTTT; CDR3: CASRETGYSTDTQYF
size: many; J: TRBJ2-7; D: NA; V: TRBV6-5; DNA: TGTGCCAGCAGTTATAGGGAGCCGTATGGCTACGAGCAGTACTTC; CDR3: CASSYREPYGYEQYF
size: many; J: TRBJ2-1; D: TRBD2; V: TRBV18; DNA: TGTGCCAGCTCACCGACGACTAGCGGGGGGACTAACAATGAGCAGTTCTTC; CDR3: CASSPTTSGGTNNEQFF
size: NA; J: TRBJ2-1; D: NA; V: TRBV29-1; DNA: TGCAGCGTTGTAGTGTGGCGGACCTACAATGAGCAGTTCTTC; CDR3: CSVVVWRTYNEQFF
size: large; J: TRBJ2-5; D: TRBD2; V: TRBV15; DNA: TGTGCCACCAGCAAAATAGCGGGAGAGACCCAGTACTTC; CDR3: CATSKIAGETQYF
size: many; J: TRBJ1-3; D: NA; V: TRBV24-1; DNA: TGTGCCACGTCCGCCTCTTGGGGAAACACCATATATTTT; CDR3: CATSASWGNTIYF
size: many; J: TRBJ2-7; D: TRBD1; V: TRBV5-1; DNA: TGCGCCAGCAGCGTGACAGGGGAGGCGTCCTACGAGCAGTACTTC; CDR3: CASSVTGEASYEQYF